The sequence of this T cell receptor beta chain was determined in a study of cytomegalovirus exposure and HLA in healthy donors. PCR was performed using 60 Vbeta and 13 Jbeta primers. Profiling relied on immunoSEQ multiplex PCR, and the TCRdb table lists in-frame clones only, not all of them. The table has some 160,000 clones, under 80% seen once. This clone has just a few counts. The CDR3 runs 16 residues. The J segment lost 0 bases and the V segment lost 5 bases, leaving 7 bases of the junction unmatched. CDR1 is MNHEY, CDR2 SMNVEV, per germline (reference sequence). This sequence was found in a woman between 25 and 40 years old in good health and CMV-seronegative. Sequenced: PBMCs. The chain carries TRBV27 and TRBJ1-3, with 7 nucleotides matching TRBD1. CDR3 in DNA: TGTGCCAGCAGTCCCCGACAGGGCCTCTCTGGAAACACCATATATTTT. It translates to CASSPRQGLSGNTIYF.